This TCR beta chain was profiled in a study of a mutant IDH1 vaccine in newly diagnosed glioma. On the study more broadly: Patients received eight vaccinations in weeks 1, 3, 5, 7, 11, 15, 19, 23.

A word on this clone: The antigen remains undetermined.

Assay: immunoSEQ multiplex PCR; the TCRdb copy retains only in-frame clones and omits some. The repertoire holds under 95,000 clones, with 90% to 95% as singletons. Time point given: week 5, during vaccination. Topical imiquimod was applied with each vaccine dose, which held 300 ug of mutant IDH1 20-mer peptide. The input for sequencing was PBMCs, taken from a glioma patient whose treatment included an IDH1 peptide vaccine. The sequence derives from a woman in her forties or fifties with glioma.

This CDR3 reads CASSGGAAGGTDTQYF. The DNA for the CDR3 is TGTGCCAGCAGTGGGGGGGCGGCGGGAGGAACAGATACGCAGTATTTT. The chain recombines TRBV2 with TRBJ2-3; TRBD2 matches at 8 bases. V was clipped by 4 bases and J by 3 bases; unmatched bases: 9. This CDR3 spans 16 amino acids. CDR1 and CDR2 (germline): SNHLY, FYNNEI.